The 27 T cell receptor beta chains given below trace back to one sample, sequenced in a study of Graves' ophthalmopathy and Graves' hyperthyroidism. The TCR beta CDR3 regions underwent amplification from RNA transcripts. Amplification began with first-round RT-PCR using HTBI primers, then second-round multiplex PCR was performed. In TCRdb, the multiplex PCR reads were re-called with MiXCR into one record per CDR3 protein. The sample lists about 620,000 distinct CDR3 sequences, 20% to 25% occurring once. The sample taken for sequencing was peripheral blood. The receptors derive from a woman younger than 30 with stable Graves' hyperthyroidism. Some clones in this sample may be carry-over from other donors' samples.

The gene calls are TRBV7-3 and TRBJ1-1; weak D call: TRBD1 (5 bases). CDR3 length: 13 amino acids. CDR1 and CDR2 (germline): SGHTA, FQGTGA. Trimming cost V 3 bases and J 3 bases, with 8 bases left between them. CDR3 bases: TGTGCCAGCAGCTTGGACACTCACACTGAAGCTTTCTTT. Translation gives CASSLDTHTEAFF.

This clonotype was detected a few times. V is TRBV5-1 and J is TRBJ2-7, with D unresolved. The CDR3 runs to 15 residues. The germline V gene has CDR1 SGHRS and CDR2 YFSETQ. Trimming took 0 bases from V and 0 from J, leaving 10 bases between them. As DNA, the CDR3 is TGCGCCAGCAGCTTGGGGTTAGCCACCTCCTACGAGCAGTACTTC. This sequence encodes CASSLGLATSYEQYF.

This clonotype was observed at least ten times. The chain combines TRBV6-1 with TRBJ2-2; TRBD1 might be the D (6 bases). The CDR3 covers 15 residues. V was shortened by 6 bases and J by 5 bases, with 16 bases between the two germline ends. Germline loops: CDR1 MNHNS, CDR2 SASEGT. Written as DNA, the CDR3 is TGTGCCAGCAGAAAGGTGACAGGATCTACCGGGGAGCTGTTTTTT. It specifies CASRKVTGSTGELFF.

The CDR3 sequence is CAWNTGTTNTEAFF. CDR3 DNA: TGTGCCTGGAATACCGGGACAACTAACACTGAAGCTTTCTTT. V and J are TRBV30 and TRBJ1-1, with D possibly being TRBD1 (6 bases). The length of the CDR3 is 14 residues. CDR1 GTSNPN and CDR2 SVGIG come from the germline V gene (reference sequence). Trimming left V 4 bases short and J 2 bases short, with 14 bases between.

This clonotype was recorded at least ten times. The rearrangement uses TRBV29-1 and TRBJ2-6, with 8 positions matching TRBD1. This CDR3 is 16 amino acids long. Germline-derived CDR1 and CDR2 are SQVTM and ANQGSEA. V lost 2 bases to trimming and J lost 0 bases; unmatched junction nucleotides: 3. The CDR3 DNA reads TGCAGCGTTGAAACAGGGGGTCCCTCTGGGGCCAACGTCCTGACTTTC. Its translation is CSVETGGPSGANVLTF.

In its sample, this clonotype was seen many times. The gene calls are TRBV19 and TRBJ2-2, with unresolved D. Trimming stripped 8 bases from V and 0 bases from J, with 13 bases between. The CDR3 is made up of 15 amino acids. Germline lookup yields CDR1 LNHDA and CDR2 SQIVND (reference sequence). CDR3 region: CASHGRRANTGELFF. In nucleotides, the CDR3 is TGTGCCAGTCACGGCCGACGAGCGAACACCGGGGAGCTGTTTTTT.

The chain recombines TRBV12-3 or TRBV12-4 with TRBJ2-2; 7 positions match TRBD2. With V trimmed by 5 bases and J by 5 bases, 2 bases remained unmatched. This CDR3 has 13 amino acids. The CDR3 bases are TGTGCCAGCAGTAGGGAGGGGACCGGGGAGCTGTTTTTT. It specifies CASSREGTGELFF.

This clonotype was found many times. This rearrangement joins TRBV6-5 to TRBJ1-1; tentative D call: TRBD1 (5 bases). This CDR3 is built from 15 residues. Germline values: CDR1 MNHEY, CDR2 SVGAGI. Between the trimmed V and J ends, which lost 2 bases and 1 base, there was a span of 11 bases. CDR3: CASSYVGGWNTEAFF. The CDR3 coding sequence is TGTGCCAGCAGTTACGTGGGGGGTTGGAACACTGAAGCTTTCTTT.

The chain is built from TRBV6-5 and TRBJ2-2, with a possible D match to TRBD1 (6 bases). This CDR3 spans 16 amino acids. Looked up from germline, CDR1 is MNHEY and CDR2 is SVGAGI. The V gene lost 4 bases and the J gene lost 4 bases, with 16 bases spanning the gap. The CDR3, as DNA: TGTGCCAGCAGTTCTTGGACAGACTTGGCCACCGGGGAGCTGTTTTTT. As protein: CASSSWTDLATGELFF.

V and J are TRBV20-1 and TRBJ2-5, with 9 bases identical to TRBD1. Unmatched junction bases numbered 9, after V lost 6 bases and J lost 1 base. The CDR3 runs to 15 residues. The germline CDR1 and CDR2 sequences are DFQATT and SNEGSKA (reference sequence). CDR3 bases: TGCAGTGCCCCGGGACAGGGATTTCCCCAAGAGACCCAGTACTTC. Amino acids: CSAPGQGFPQETQYF.

This clonotype was observed at least ten times. The V call is TRBV20-1, the J call TRBJ1-1; D not certain. V lost 0 bases, J lost 7 bases, and 12 bases lay in between. The CDR3 spans 13 residues. Germline lookup yields CDR1 DFQATT and CDR2 SNEGSKA (reference sequence). The CDR3 sequence: CSARDLKNIEAFF. The CDR3 bases are TGCAGTGCTAGAGATCTAAAGAATATTGAAGCTTTCTTT.

In its sample, this clonotype was seen many times. The J gene is TRBJ2-7, the V gene TRBV28; 9 nucleotides line up with TRBD1. This CDR3 region has 14 residues. Trimming took 5 bases from V and 8 from J; bases not matched to a gene: 10. Germline CDR1 reads MDHEN; CDR2 reads SYDVKM. CDR3 nucleotide sequence: TGTGCCAGCAGTCAACCGGGACAGGGAGGAAAGCAGTACTTC. Residues: CASSQPGQGGKQYF.

This clonotype was observed many times. This rearrangement joins TRBV7-8 to TRBJ2-2, with TRBD1 identical over 8 bases. After removal of 0 bases from V and 9 bases from J, the junction contained 9 bases not matched to a gene. CDR3 size: 16 residues. CDR1 is SGHVS, CDR2 FQNEAQ, per germline. CDR3 DNA sequence: TGTGCCAGCAGCTTAGCAAACCCAGGGGGCGACCGGGAGCTGTTTTTT. As protein: CASSLANPGGDRELFF.

There are many counts of this clonotype. The chain has TRBV10-3 and TRBJ1-5; D not resolved. CDR3 length equals 14 residues. V gave up 11 bases and J gave up 0 bases, with 14 bases separating them. CDR1 and CDR2 from the germline V gene are ENHRY and SYGVKD. The CDR3 region is CAASPIDSNQPQHF. The CDR3 nucleotides read TGTGCCGCCTCCCCAATCGATAGCAATCAGCCCCAGCATTTT.

This clonotype was recorded many times. The gene calls are TRBV12-5 and TRBJ1-2; D gene unclear. The CDR3 is 16 residues long. The V end lost 4 bases, the J end lost 4 bases, and 19 bases lay between the germline ends. CDR1 is LGHNT and CDR2 is FRNRAP in the germline V gene. CDR3 nucleotides: TGTGCTAGTGGTTCGTCCCCCCTCATATCGGTCTATGGCTACACCTTC. Its protein is CASGSSPLISVYGYTF.

This clonotype was picked up a small number of times. The gene calls are TRBV20-1 and TRBJ1-5; D ambiguous. V dropped 0 bases and J dropped 0 bases, with 9 bases sitting between them. This CDR3 spans 15 amino acids. From germline, CDR1 is DFQATT and CDR2 SNEGSKA (reference sequence). The CDR3 coding sequence is TGCAGTGCTAGAGAAGGGTTTTATAGCAATCAGCCCCAGCATTTT. Its protein product is CSAREGFYSNQPQHF.

This clonotype was observed at least ten times. This chain links TRBV7-2 with TRBJ1-1; D not certain. Per germline, CDR1 SGHTA and CDR2 FQGNSA. The CDR3 extends over 15 amino acids. V lost 0 bases, J lost 0 bases, and 8 bases lay in between. The CDR3 is CASSLAGQVNTEAFF. CDR3 DNA sequence: TGTGCCAGCAGCTTAGCCGGGCAGGTGAACACTGAAGCTTTCTTT.

This chain links TRBV7-9 with TRBJ2-7, with D tentatively TRBD1 or TRBD2 (5 bases each). With 5 bases removed from V and 0 bases from J, the gap between germline ends came to 14 bases. CDR1 is SEHNR and CDR2 is FQNEAQ in the germline V gene (reference sequence). CDR3 length: 15 residues. This chain's CDR3 is CASSAGTVSSYEQYF. DNA for the CDR3: TGTGCCAGCAGCGCCGGGACGGTAAGCTCCTACGAGCAGTACTTC. The full variable domain, completed using reference TRBV7-9 and TRBJ2-7, is DTGVSQNPRHKITKRGQNVTFRCDPISEHNRLYWYRQTLGQGPEFLTYFQNEAQLEKSRLLSDRFSAERPKGSFSTLEIQRTEQGDSAMYLCASSAGTVSSYEQYFGPGTRLTVT.

This clonotype has a handful of counts. The rearrangement uses TRBV6-1 and TRBJ1-1; D is ambiguous. V lost 5 bases, J lost 11 bases, and 15 bases lay in between. Germline lookup yields CDR1 MNHNS and CDR2 SASEGT. CDR3 length: 12 residues. The CDR3 loop reads CASSRPHLRAFF. CDR3 nucleotides: TGTGCCAGCAGTCGGCCCCATCTACGCGCTTTCTTT.

As regards this clonotype: A much larger clone sits a single nucleotide away, making a read error possible. V gene TRBV29-1 combines with J gene TRBJ1-1; no firm D call. Germline CDR1 and CDR2: SQVTM and ANQGSEA. With 4 bases removed from V and 6 bases from J, the gap between germline ends came to 6 bases. The length of the CDR3 is 10 residues. The CDR3 is CSVAGAEAFF. In DNA, the CDR3 is TGCAGCGTTGCTGGGGCTGAAGCTTTCTTT. The variable domain in full, with the rest retrieved from reference TRBV29-1 and TRBJ1-1, is SAVISQKPSRDICQRGTSLTIQCQVDSQVTMMFWYRQQPGQSLTLIATANQGSEATYESGFVIDKFPISRPNLTFSTLTVSNMSPEDSSIYLCSVAGAEAFFGQGTRLTVV.

This clonotype was picked up many times. The genes are TRBV11-3 and TRBJ1-3, with D uncertain. This CDR3 is built from 15 residues. CDR1 is SGHNT, CDR2 YENEEA, per germline. Trimming shortened V by 4 bases and J by 3 bases, and 13 bases separated the two germline ends. The CDR3 reads CASSSDAIGGNTIYF. In nucleotides, the CDR3 is TGTGCCAGCAGCTCCGACGCGATAGGTGGAAACACCATATATTTT.

This clonotype was seen many times. This chain joins TRBV5-1 and TRBJ1-1, with TRBD1 identical over 8 bases. The CDR3 has 12 amino acids. In germline, CDR1 is SGHRS, CDR2 YFSETQ. V dropped 4 bases and J dropped 10; count of bases not matched to a gene: 6. This chain's CDR3 is CASSAHRGGAFF. The CDR3 coding sequence is TGCGCCAGCAGCGCACACAGGGGGGGAGCTTTCTTT.

This clonotype came up many times. The rearrangement uses TRBV28 and TRBJ2-7; D call uncertain. This CDR3 region has 14 residues. Germline V CDR1 and CDR2: MDHEN, SYDVKM. The V gene lost 5 bases and the J gene lost 4 bases, with 15 bases spanning the gap. The CDR3 nucleotides are TGTGCCAGCAGTCCTCGTATTACGAATTACGAGCAGTACTTC. It encodes CASSPRITNYEQYF.

The rearrangement links TRBV2 to TRBJ1-6; D gene ambiguous. Germline CDR1 is SNHLY and CDR2 is FYNNEI. The V end was cut by 3 bases, the J end by 10 bases, with 16 bases between. The CDR3 is 15 residues long. The CDR3 protein is CASSEDASYNSPLHF. CDR3 DNA: TGTGCCAGCAGTGAGGACGCCTCATACAACTCACCCCTCCACTTT. Full variable domain (outside the CDR3, taken from reference TRBV2 and TRBJ1-6): EPEVTQTPSHQVTQMGQEVILRCVPISNHLYFYWYRQILGQKVEFLVSFYNNEISEKSEIFDDQFSVERPDGSNFTLKIRSTKLEDSAMYFCASSEDASYNSPLHFGNGTRLTVT.

The chain recombines TRBV6-5 with TRBJ1-2; TRBD1 might be the D (5 bases). Trimming shortened V by 3 bases and J by 4 bases, and 9 bases separated the two germline ends. The CDR3 spans 13 residues. CDR1 and CDR2 (germline): MNHEY, SVGAGI. CDR3 nucleotides: TGTGCCAGCAGTTATCTCAGGGCCTATGGCTACACCTTC. The encoded protein is CASSYLRAYGYTF.

This chain uses TRBV12-3 or TRBV12-4 with TRBJ1-5, with 8 positions matching TRBD1. The V and J ends lost 10 bases and 7 bases, in that order; junction bases with no gene match: 9. The CDR3 contains 13 residues. The CDR3: CATGGQEGQPQHF. The DNA of the CDR3 is TGTGCCACGGGGGGACAGGAGGGCCAGCCCCAGCATTTT.

The CDR3 bases are TGTGCCAGCAGTGAACCGGGACAGGGGATTCGCACCTACGAGCAGTACTTC. It yields the protein CASSEPGQGIRTYEQYF. The gene calls are TRBV28 and TRBJ2-7; 10 bases agree with TRBD1. Per the germline V gene, CDR1 is MDHEN and CDR2 is SYDVKM. This CDR3 spans 17 amino acids. Trimming at V came to 5 bases and at J to 2 bases, leaving 12 bases not matched to a gene. Using reference TRBV28 and TRBJ2-7 for the parts outside the CDR3, the full variable domain is DVKVTQSSRYLVKRTGEKVFLECVQDMDHENMFWYRQDPGLGLRLIYFSYDVKMKEKGDIPEGYSVSREKKERFSLILESASTNQTSMYLCASSEPGQGIRTYEQYFGPGTRLTVT.